This T cell receptor beta chain was recorded in a study of cytotoxic CD8 clonotypes in ibrutinib-treated CLL. Study-level findings and limits: For progressing versus sustained-remission patients, sampling times were not the same.

Germline V gene data show CDR1 as MGHDK and CDR2 as SYGVNS. The CDR3 totals 13 residues. The germline V and J ends were trimmed by 3 bases and 6 bases, with 9 bases remaining between them. Repertoires were generated with immunoSEQ multiplex PCR, while TCRdb's copy carries only in-frame clones and drops some. The sample consists of under 300,000 clones, less than 75% of them appearing once. Remarks on this clone: Antigen specificity is unknown.

This TCR was recovered from a human donor with chronic lymphocytic leukemia. The sample in question was PBMCs, obtained after 24 months of ibrutinib treatment. The chain carries TRBV25-1 and TRBJ1-5; tentatively, D is TRBD1 (5 bases). DNA of the CDR3: TGTGCCAGCAGTGATGGGACTTTTCAGCCCCAGCATTTT. It specifies CASSDGTFQPQHF. Full variable domain (outside the CDR3, taken from reference TRBV25-1 and TRBJ1-5): EADIYQTPRYLVIGTGKKITLECSQTMGHDKMYWYQQDPGMELHLIHYSYGVNSTEKGDLSSESTVSRIRTEHFPLTLESARPSHTSQYLCASSDGTFQPQHFGDGTRLSIL.